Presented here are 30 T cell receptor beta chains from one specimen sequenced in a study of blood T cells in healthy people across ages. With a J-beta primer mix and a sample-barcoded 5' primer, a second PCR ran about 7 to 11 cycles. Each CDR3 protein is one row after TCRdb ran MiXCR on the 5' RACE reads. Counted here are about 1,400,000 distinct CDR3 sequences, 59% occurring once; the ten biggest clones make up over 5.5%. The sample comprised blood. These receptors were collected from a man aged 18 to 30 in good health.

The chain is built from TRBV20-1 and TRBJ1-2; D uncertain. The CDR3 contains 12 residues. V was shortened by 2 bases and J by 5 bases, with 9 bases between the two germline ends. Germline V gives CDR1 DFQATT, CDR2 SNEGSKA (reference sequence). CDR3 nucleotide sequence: TGCAGTGCTAGACTAACAGATTATGGCTACACCTTC. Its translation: CSARLTDYGYTF.

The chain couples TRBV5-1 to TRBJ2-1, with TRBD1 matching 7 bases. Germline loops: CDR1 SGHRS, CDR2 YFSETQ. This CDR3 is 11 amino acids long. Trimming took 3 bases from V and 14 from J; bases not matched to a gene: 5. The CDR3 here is CASSSDRAKFF. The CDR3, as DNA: TGCGCCAGCAGCTCCGACAGGGCGAAGTTCTTC.

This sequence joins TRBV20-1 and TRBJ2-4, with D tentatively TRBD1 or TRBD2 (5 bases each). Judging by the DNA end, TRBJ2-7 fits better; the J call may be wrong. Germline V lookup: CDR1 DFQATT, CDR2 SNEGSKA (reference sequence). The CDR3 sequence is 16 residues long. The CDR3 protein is CSARPPMRGASYEQYF. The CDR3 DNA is TGCAGTGCTAGGCCCCCCATGAGAGGGGCTTCCTACGAGCAGTACTTC.

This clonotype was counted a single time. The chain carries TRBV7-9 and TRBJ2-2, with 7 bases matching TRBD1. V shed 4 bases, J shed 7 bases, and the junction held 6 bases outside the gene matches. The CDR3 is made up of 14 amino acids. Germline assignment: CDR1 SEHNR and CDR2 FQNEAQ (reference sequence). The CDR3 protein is CASSSGQHFGELFF. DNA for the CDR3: TGTGCCAGCAGCTCGGGACAGCATTTCGGGGAGCTGTTTTTT.

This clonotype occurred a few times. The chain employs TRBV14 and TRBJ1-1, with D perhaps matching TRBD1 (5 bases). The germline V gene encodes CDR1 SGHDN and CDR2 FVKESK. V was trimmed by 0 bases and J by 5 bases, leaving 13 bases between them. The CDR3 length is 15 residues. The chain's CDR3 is CASSQEGPGGTEAFF. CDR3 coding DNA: TGTGCCAGCAGCCAAGAGGGACCGGGTGGGACTGAAGCTTTCTTT.

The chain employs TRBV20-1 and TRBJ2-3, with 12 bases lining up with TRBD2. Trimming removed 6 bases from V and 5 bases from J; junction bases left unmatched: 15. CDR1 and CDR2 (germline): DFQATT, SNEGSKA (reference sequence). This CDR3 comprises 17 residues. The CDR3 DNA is TGCAGTGCAAATCTAGCGGGGGGGCCTCTCGGGGAAGATACGCAGTATTTT. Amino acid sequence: CSANLAGGPLGEDTQYF.

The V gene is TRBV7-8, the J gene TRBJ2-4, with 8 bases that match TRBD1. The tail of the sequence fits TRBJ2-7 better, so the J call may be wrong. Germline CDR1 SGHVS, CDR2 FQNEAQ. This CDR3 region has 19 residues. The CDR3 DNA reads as TGTGCCAGCAGCCTTAGTCCCCTGGCAGACAGGGGACTCTCCTACGAGCAGTACTTC. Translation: CASSLSPLADRGLSYEQYF.

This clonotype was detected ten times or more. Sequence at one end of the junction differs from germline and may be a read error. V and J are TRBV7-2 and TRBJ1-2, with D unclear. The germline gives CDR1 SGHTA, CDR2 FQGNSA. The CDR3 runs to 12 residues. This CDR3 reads CASSLGLYGYTF. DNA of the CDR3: TGTGCCAGCAGTTTAGGGCTCTATGGCTACACCTTC.

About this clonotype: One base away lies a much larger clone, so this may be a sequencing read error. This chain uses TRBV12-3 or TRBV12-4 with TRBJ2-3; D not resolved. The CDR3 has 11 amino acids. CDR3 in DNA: TGTGCCAGCAGGAACACAGATATGCAGTATTTT. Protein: CASRNTDMQYF.

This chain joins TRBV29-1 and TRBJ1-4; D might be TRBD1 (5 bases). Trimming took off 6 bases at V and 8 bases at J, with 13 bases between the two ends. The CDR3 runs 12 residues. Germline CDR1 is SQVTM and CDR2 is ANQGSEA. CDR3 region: CSVRDPREKLFF. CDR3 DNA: TGCAGCGTCCGGGACCCCAGGGAAAAACTGTTTTTT.

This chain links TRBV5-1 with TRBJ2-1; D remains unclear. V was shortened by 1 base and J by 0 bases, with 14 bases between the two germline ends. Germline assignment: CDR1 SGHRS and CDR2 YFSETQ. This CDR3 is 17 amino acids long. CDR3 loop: CASSLYPNTVSYNEQFF. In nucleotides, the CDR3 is TGCGCCAGCAGCTTGTACCCAAATACCGTCTCCTACAATGAGCAGTTCTTC.

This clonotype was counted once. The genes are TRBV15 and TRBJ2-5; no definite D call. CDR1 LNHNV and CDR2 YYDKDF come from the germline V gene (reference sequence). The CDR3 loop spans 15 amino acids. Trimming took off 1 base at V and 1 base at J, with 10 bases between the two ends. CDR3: CATSRVGQIQETQYF. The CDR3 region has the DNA TGTGCCACCAGCAGAGTTGGGCAAATCCAAGAGACCCAGTACTTC.

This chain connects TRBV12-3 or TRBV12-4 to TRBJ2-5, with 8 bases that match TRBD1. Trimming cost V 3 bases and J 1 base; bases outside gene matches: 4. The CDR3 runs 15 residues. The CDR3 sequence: CASSFLDRGQETQYF. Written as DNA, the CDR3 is TGTGCCAGCAGTTTCTTAGACAGGGGCCAAGAGACCCAGTACTTC.

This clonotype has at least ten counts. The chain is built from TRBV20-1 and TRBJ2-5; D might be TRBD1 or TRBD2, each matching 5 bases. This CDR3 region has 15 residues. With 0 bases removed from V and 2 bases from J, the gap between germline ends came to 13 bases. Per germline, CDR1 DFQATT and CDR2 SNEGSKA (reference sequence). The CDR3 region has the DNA TGCAGTGCTAGAGATGGGGACCCGAGACAAGAGACCCAGTACTTC. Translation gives CSARDGDPRQETQYF.

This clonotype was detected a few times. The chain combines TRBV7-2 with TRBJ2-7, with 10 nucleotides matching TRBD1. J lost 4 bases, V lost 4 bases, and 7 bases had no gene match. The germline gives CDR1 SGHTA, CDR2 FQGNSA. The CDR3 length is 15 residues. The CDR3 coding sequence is TGTGCCAGCAGCTATACGGGACAGGGGATATACGAGCAGTACTTC. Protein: CASSYTGQGIYEQYF.

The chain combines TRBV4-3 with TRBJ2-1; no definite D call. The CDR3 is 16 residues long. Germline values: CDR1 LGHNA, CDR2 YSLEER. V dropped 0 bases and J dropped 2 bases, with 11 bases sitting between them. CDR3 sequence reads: CASSQDNGVTYNEQFF. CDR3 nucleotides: TGCGCCAGCAGCCAAGATAATGGGGTTACCTACAATGAGCAGTTCTTC.

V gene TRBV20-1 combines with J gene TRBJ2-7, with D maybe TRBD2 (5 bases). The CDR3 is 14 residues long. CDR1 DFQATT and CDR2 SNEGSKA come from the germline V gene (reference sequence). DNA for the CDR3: TGCAGCGCCCAGACGGGGATTGGGTCCTACGAGCAGTACTTC. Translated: CSAQTGIGSYEQYF.

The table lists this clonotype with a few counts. The CDR3 protein is CATAGAEGVNEQFF. DNA for the CDR3: TGTGCCACCGCTGGGGCAGAAGGAGTGAATGAGCAGTTCTTC. The J gene is TRBJ2-1, the V gene TRBV24-1; possibly TRBD1 for D (5 bases). CDR3 length: 14 amino acids. V gave up 9 bases and J gave up 7 bases, with 18 bases separating them. Germline values: CDR1 KGHDR, CDR2 SFDVKD.

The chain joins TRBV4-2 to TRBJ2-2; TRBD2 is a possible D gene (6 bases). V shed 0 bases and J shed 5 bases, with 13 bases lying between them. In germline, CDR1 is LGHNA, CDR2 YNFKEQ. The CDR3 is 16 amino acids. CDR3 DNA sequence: TGTGCCAGCAGCCAAGATCCCTCGACTAGGACCGGGGAGCTGTTTTTT. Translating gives CASSQDPSTRTGELFF.

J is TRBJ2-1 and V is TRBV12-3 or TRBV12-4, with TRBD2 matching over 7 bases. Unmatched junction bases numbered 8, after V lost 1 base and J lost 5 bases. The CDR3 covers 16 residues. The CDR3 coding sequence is TGTGCCAGCAGTTTAGACGTCCAGGGAGGGAACAATGAGCAGTTCTTC. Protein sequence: CASSLDVQGGNNEQFF.

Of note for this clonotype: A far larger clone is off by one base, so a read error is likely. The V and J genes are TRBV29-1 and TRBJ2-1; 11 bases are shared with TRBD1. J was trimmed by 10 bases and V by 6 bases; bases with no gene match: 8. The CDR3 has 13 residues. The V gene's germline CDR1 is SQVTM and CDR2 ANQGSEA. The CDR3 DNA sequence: TGCAGCGTCGGGACAGGGGGTTCCTACGAGCAGTTCTTC. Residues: CSVGTGGSYEQFF.

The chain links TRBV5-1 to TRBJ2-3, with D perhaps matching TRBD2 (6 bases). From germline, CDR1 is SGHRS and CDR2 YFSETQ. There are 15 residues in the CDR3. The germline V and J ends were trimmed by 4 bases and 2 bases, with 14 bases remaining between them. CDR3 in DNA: TGCGCCAGCAGCGGGGGGTTCGCGGACACAGATACGCAGTATTTT. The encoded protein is CASSGGFADTDTQYF. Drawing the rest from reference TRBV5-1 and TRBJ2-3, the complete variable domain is KAGVTQTPRYLIKTRGQQVTLSCSPISGHRSVSWYQQTPGQGLQFLFEYFSETQRNKGNFPGRFSGRQFSNSRSEMNVSTLELGDSALYLCASSGGFADTDTQYFGPGTRLTVL.

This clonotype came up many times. The CDR3 protein is CASSLGSGEQFF. As DNA, the CDR3 is TGTGCCAGCAGTTTGGGGTCTGGTGAGCAGTTCTTC. V and J are TRBV12-3 or TRBV12-4 and TRBJ2-1, with unresolved D. Trimming removed 3 bases from V and 9 bases from J, with 9 bases in between. The CDR3 covers 12 residues.

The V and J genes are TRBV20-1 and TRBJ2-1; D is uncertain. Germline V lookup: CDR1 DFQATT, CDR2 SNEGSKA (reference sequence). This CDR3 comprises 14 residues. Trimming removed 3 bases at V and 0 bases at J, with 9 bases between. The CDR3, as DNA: TGCAGTGCTAGCGCTAGAAGCTCCTACAATGAGCAGTTCTTC. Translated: CSASARSSYNEQFF.

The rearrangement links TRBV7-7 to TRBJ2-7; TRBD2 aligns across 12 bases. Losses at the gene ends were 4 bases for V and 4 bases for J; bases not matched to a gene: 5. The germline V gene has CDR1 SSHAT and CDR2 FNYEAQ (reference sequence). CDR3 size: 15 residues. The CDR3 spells CASSSGLAGNYEQYF. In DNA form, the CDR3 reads TGTGCCAGCAGCTCTGGACTAGCGGGGAATTACGAGCAGTACTTC.

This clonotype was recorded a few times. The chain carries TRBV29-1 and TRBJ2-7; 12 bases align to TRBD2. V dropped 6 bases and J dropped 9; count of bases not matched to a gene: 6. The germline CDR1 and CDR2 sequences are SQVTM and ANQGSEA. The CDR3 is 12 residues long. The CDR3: CSVRLAGALQYF. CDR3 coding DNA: TGCAGCGTACGACTAGCGGGGGCCCTGCAGTACTTC.

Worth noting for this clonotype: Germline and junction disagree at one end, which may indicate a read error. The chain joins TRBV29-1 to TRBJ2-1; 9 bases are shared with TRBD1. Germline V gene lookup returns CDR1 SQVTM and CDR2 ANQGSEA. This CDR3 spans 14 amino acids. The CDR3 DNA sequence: TGCAGCGTTGAAGTGGGACAGGGCTACAATGGGCAGTTCTTC. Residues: CSVEVGQGYNGQFF.

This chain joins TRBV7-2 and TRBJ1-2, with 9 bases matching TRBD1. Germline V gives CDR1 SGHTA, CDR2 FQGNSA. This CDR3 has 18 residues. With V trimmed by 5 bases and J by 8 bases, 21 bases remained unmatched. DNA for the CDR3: TGTGCCAGCAGCATCTCTCCGGGACAGGGAGAGGGGGGGATAGGCTACACCTTC. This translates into CASSISPGQGEGGIGYTF.

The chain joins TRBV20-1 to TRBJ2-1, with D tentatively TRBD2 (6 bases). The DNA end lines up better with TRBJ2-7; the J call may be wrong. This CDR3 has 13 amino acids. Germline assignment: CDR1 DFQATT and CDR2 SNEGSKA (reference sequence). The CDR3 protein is CSASLTGDGEQYF. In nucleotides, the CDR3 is TGCAGTGCTAGTTTAACGGGGGATGGGGAGCAGTACTTC.

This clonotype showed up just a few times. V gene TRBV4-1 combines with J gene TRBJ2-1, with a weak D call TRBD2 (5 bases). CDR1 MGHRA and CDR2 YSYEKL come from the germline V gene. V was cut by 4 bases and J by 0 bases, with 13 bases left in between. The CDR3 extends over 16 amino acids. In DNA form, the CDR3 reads TGCGCCAGCAGCCCCGACCCGGGAAGCTCCTACAATGAGCAGTTCTTC. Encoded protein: CASSPDPGSSYNEQFF.